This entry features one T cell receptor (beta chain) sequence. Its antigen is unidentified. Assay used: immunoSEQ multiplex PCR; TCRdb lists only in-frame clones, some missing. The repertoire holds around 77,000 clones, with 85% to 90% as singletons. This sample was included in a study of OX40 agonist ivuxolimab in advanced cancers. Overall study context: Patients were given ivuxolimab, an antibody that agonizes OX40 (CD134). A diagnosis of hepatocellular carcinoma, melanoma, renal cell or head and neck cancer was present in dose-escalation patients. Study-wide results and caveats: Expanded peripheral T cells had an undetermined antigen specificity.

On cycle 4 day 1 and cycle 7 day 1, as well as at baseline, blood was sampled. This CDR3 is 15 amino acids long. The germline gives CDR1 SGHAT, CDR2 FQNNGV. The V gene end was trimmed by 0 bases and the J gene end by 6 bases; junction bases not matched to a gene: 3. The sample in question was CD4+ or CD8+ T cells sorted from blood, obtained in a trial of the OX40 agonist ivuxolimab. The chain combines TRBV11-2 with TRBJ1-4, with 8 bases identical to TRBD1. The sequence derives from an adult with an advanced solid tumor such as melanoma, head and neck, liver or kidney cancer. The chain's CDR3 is CASSLDTGGHEKLFF. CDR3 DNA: TGTGCCAGCAGCTTAGATACAGGGGGGCATGAAAAACTGTTTTTT.